This T cell receptor beta chain comes out of a study of T cells expressing NK-cell markers. For the study at large: HCMV seropositivity marked seven of the eight sequenced donors; one was seronegative. General study results and limits: Dominant NKG2C+ clonotypes made up roughly 1.0-7.0% of CD8+ T cells in six donors.

Turning to this clonotype: Its antigen is currently unknown.

TCRdb reprocessed the 5' RACE reads and stores each CDR3 protein as one record, lacking DNA. The table lists about 370,000 distinct CDR3 sequences, with around 10% in the top ten. The germline V gene encodes CDR1 LGHNA and CDR2 YNFKEQ. This CDR3 is 15 amino acids long. The gene calls are TRBV4-2 and TRBJ2-7. The sequence came from a woman in her fifties or sixties in good health. The sequenced sample consisted of blood T cells: a sorted CD56 or NKG2C T cell subset, CD4+ or CD8+ T cells, or bulk PBMC T cells (not recorded which). The CDR3 spells CASSQDGRGPYEQYF.